This T cell receptor beta chain was identified during a study of Graves' ophthalmopathy and Graves' hyperthyroidism. In its sample, this clonotype was seen a few times. Its antigen remains unidentified. This CDR3 spans 19 amino acids. The germline V gene has CDR1 LGHNA and CDR2 YNFKEQ. V dropped 1 base and J dropped 5; count of bases not matched to a gene: 14. Findings and limits, study-wide: The study's model predicted ophthalmopathy progression at 70.59% sensitivity and almost 75% specificity.

For repertoire sequencing, the TCR beta CDR3 regions were amplified from RNA transcripts. First-round RT-PCR used HTBI primers; second-round multiplex PCR followed. MiXCR was run by TCRdb on the multiplex PCR reads, yielding one entry per CDR3 protein. The table records hundreds of thousands of distinct CDR3 sequences, 20% to 25% of them present only once. The V and J genes are TRBV4-2 and TRBJ2-5; 12 bases fit TRBD2. The TCR comes from a woman aged 18-35 years with stable Graves' hyperthyroidism. Source material: peripheral blood. Here the CDR3 DNA reads TGTGCCAGCAGCCAAGTCCCCTCGGCTAGCGGGAGGGCCCAGGAGACCCAGTACTTC. Its protein is CASSQVPSASGRAQETQYF.